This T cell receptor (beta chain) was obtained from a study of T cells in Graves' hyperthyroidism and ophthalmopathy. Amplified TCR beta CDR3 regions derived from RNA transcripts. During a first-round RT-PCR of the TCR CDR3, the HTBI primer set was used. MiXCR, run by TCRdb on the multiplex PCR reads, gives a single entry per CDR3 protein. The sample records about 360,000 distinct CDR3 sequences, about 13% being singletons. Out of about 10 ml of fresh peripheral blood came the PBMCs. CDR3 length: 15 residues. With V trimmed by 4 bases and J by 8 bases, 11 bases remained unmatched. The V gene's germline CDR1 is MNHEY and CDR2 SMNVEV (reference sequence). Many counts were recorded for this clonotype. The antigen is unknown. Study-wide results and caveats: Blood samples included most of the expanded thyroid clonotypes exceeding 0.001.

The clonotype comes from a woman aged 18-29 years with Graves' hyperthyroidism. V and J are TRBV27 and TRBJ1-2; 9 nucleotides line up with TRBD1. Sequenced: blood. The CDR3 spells CASSSGQGIVGGYTF. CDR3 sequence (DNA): TGTGCCAGCAGTTCGGGACAGGGTATAGTCGGAGGCTACACCTTC.